The rows below give T cell receptor beta chains drawn from one sample of a study of blood T cell repertoires in COVID-19. Assay used: immunoSEQ multiplex PCR; TCRdb lists only in-frame clones, some missing. The sample holds about 59,000 clones, over 75% seen once. The sample consisted of peripheral blood. These receptors were taken from a man at least 80 years old with acute or convalescent COVID-19. CDR3s include the opening cysteine and the closing phenylalanine or tryptophan. Fields, in order: V gene, J gene, D gene, CDR3 protein, CDR3 DNA. The D gene is left open where the match is weak.

TRBV7-3,TRBJ2-2,.,CASSLTTGYGVPGELFF,TGTGCCAGCAGCTTAACGACGGGGTATGGGGTTCCCGGGGAGCTGTTTTTT
TRBV11-2,TRBJ1-1,TRBD1,CASSYGDRPIEAFF,TGTGCCAGCAGCTACGGGGACAGGCCCATTGAAGCTTTCTTT
TRBV18,TRBJ2-3,.,CASSSGKATDTQYF,TGTGCCAGCTCATCAGGGAAGGCCACAGATACGCAGTATTTT
TRBV5-1,TRBJ1-4,TRBD1,CASSPGQPIGGKLFF,TGCGCCAGCAGCCCGGGACAGCCGATAGGAGGGAAACTGTTTTTT
TRBV2,TRBJ1-4,.,CARRTPRVANEKLFF,TGTGCCAGGAGGACGCCGAGGGTGGCTAATGAAAAACTGTTTTTT
TRBV19,TRBJ1-6,.,CASSMRDHNSPLHF,TGTGCCAGTAGTATGAGGGATCATAATTCACCCCTCCACTTT
TRBV30,TRBJ1-3,.,CAWSRRDGPGGNTIYF,TGTGCCTGGAGTCGGCGGGACGGGCCAGGTGGAAACACCATATATTTT
TRBV5-4,TRBJ1-2,.,CASSLGGNIYGYTF,TGTGCCAGCAGCTTAGGCGGAAACATCTATGGCTACACCTTC
TRBV29-1,TRBJ2-1,.,CSVGAGEQFF,TGCAGCGTTGGAGCCGGGGAGCAGTTCTTC
TRBV18,TRBJ2-7,.,CASSPPARESSYEQYF,TGTGCCAGCTCACCACCGGCGAGGGAGAGCTCCTACGAGCAGTACTTC
TRBV5-1,TRBJ2-7,.,CASSLGADSYEQYF,TGCGCCAGCAGCTTGGGGGCAGACTCCTACGAGCAGTACTTC
TRBV24-1,TRBJ2-1,TRBD1,CATSDAGQARNEQFF,TGTGCCACCAGTGACGCGGGACAGGCCCGCAATGAGCAGTTCTTC
TRBV15,TRBJ1-1,.,CATSTGPGAEAFF,TGTGCCACCAGCACCGGGCCGGGGGCTGAAGCTTTCTTT
TRBV7-9,TRBJ2-5,TRBD2,CASSLDGGSQETQYF,TGTGCCAGCAGCTTAGACGGGGGGTCCCAAGAGACCCAGTACTTC
TRBV19,TRBJ1-4,.,CASSIGGPGTNEKLFF,TGTGCCAGTAGTATCGGGGGGCCGGGGACTAATGAAAAACTGTTTTTT
TRBV6-1,TRBJ2-3,.,CASSEPAGAGVVSDTQYF,TGTGCCAGCAGTGAACCCGCGGGCGCAGGGGTTGTGTCAGATACGCAGTATTTT
TRBV5-1,TRBJ1-2,TRBD1,CASSVDRTNYGYTF,TGCGCCAGCAGCGTGGACAGGACCAACTATGGCTACACCTTC
TRBV12-3/TRBV12-4,TRBJ1-3,TRBD1,CASSDRVDTIYF,TGTGCCAGCAGTGACAGGGTGGACACCATATATTTT